This T cell receptor beta chain was profiled in a study of T cell responses to AZD1222 COVID-19 vaccine. The CDR3 runs to 14 residues. Some clones are missing from TCRdb's copy, which holds only in-frame ones; the method was immunoSEQ multiplex PCR. The data show over 100,000 clones, with around nine tenths seen just once and 1.7% held by the top ten. This clone was detected only once. Its antigen remains unidentified. Findings and caveats of the study: Two doses of AZD1222 preceded a rise in Spike-specific TCR breadth and depth. Baseline seropositivity characterized only a handful of AZD1222 recipients. Clonal diversity was possibly underestimated; the donors were predominantly white British and more often female. It was only after the peak T cell response that any repertoires were sampled.

Sequenced material: peripheral blood, taken on day 0 of AZD1222 vaccination. The V call is TRBV21-1, the J call TRBJ1-3. TRBV21-1 is a pseudogene segment. This clonotype was obtained from an adult in good health. CDR3 in amino acids: CASSKRSSGNTIYF. CDR3 DNA sequence: TGTGCCAGCAGCAAACGGTCCTCTGGAAACACCATATATTTT.